Following are 9 T cell receptor beta chains from one sample sequenced in a study of early T cells in non-severe SARS-CoV-2 infection. TCRdb called the 5' RACE reads again in MiXCR, with one record for every CDR3 protein. The sample contains some 48,000 distinct CDR3 sequences, 6% to 8% of which appear only once. This specimen was whole blood, taken at baseline. These receptors were collected from an adult who was a healthcare worker with PCR-confirmed SARS-CoV-2 infection or an uninfected control (not recorded which).

This clonotype was found many times. The chain has TRBV29-1 and TRBJ1-4; 7 nucleotides align to TRBD1. Germline V gene sequence: CDR1 SQVTM, CDR2 ANQGSEA. V shed 7 bases, J shed 8 bases, and the junction held 10 bases outside the gene matches. The CDR3 runs 13 residues. The CDR3 sequence: CSAMTGSGEKLFF. CDR3 sequence (DNA): TGCAGCGCCATGACAGGGTCGGGAGAAAAACTGTTTTTT. The variable domain in full, with the rest retrieved from reference TRBV29-1 and TRBJ1-4, is SAVISQKPSRDICQRGTSLTIQCQVDSQVTMMFWYRQQPGQSLTLIATANQGSEATYESGFVIDKFPISRPNLTFSTLTVSNMSPEDSSIYLCSAMTGSGEKLFFGSGTQLSVL.

At least ten counts were recorded for this clonotype. V gene TRBV5-1 combines with J gene TRBJ2-5; D uncertain. V was cut by 1 base and J by 2 bases, with 6 bases left in between. Per the germline V gene, CDR1 is SGHRS and CDR2 is YFSETQ. The CDR3 sequence is 13 residues long. CDR3 loop: CASSLIRQETQYF. The CDR3 DNA reads TGCGCCAGCAGCTTGATCAGGCAAGAGACCCAGTACTTC.

The chain links TRBV7-2 to TRBJ2-3; TRBD2 is a possible D gene (5 bases). Germline V CDR1 and CDR2: SGHTA, FQGNSA. The CDR3 covers 16 residues. Trimming left V 2 bases short and J 2 bases short, with 14 bases between. This CDR3 reads CASSLIALGVTDTQYF. CDR3 coding DNA: TGTGCCAGCAGCTTAATAGCCCTCGGGGTCACAGATACGCAGTATTTT.

The chain uses TRBV2 and TRBJ2-4; either TRBD1 or TRBD2 may supply D (5 bases each). CDR1 is SNHLY, CDR2 FYNNEI, per germline. The CDR3 runs 14 residues. Trimming removed 3 bases at V and 7 bases at J, with 13 bases between. In DNA, the CDR3 is TGTGCCAGCAGTGAGAGGGGACGTGCGAACATTCAGTACTTC. This codes for CASSERGRANIQYF. Using reference TRBV2 and TRBJ2-4 for the parts outside the CDR3, the full variable domain is EPEVTQTPSHQVTQMGQEVILRCVPISNHLYFYWYRQILGQKVEFLVSFYNNEISEKSEIFDDQFSVERPDGSNFTLKIRSTKLEDSAMYFCASSERGRANIQYFGAGTRLSVL.

This clonotype has more than one count but fewer than ten. The rearrangement uses TRBV11-2 and TRBJ2-7; D is unresolved. CDR3 length: 17 residues. Germline V gives CDR1 SGHAT, CDR2 FQNNGV. The germline V and J ends were trimmed by 2 bases and 2 bases, with 19 bases remaining between them. The CDR3 loop is CASSLLFRRAAPYEQYF. The CDR3 nucleotides read TGTGCCAGCAGCTTATTATTCCGTAGGGCGGCCCCCTACGAGCAGTACTTC.

This clonotype was seen only a few times. The V call is TRBV27, the J call TRBJ2-7; D is undetermined. The CDR3 loop spans 14 amino acids. Germline loops: CDR1 MNHEY, CDR2 SMNVEV (reference sequence). Deletions cut 5 bases from V and 6 bases from J, with 17 bases between. The CDR3 reads CASSPTSVVREQYF. The CDR3 bases are TGTGCCAGCAGTCCAACATCGGTGGTGCGCGAGCAGTACTTC.

This clonotype was counted a few times. The chain has TRBV10-3 and TRBJ2-7; D is possibly TRBD1 (5 bases). CDR1 ENHRY and CDR2 SYGVKD come from the germline V gene. V was pared by 4 bases and J by 5 bases, with 18 bases between. The CDR3 totals 15 residues. The CDR3 DNA follows: TGTGCCATCAGTGCCGGACCCCGACAGAGCGACGAGCAGTACTTC. It codes for CAISAGPRQSDEQYF.

This clonotype was counted at least ten times. V and J are TRBV12-3 or TRBV12-4 and TRBJ2-1; 12 bases are a match to TRBD2. With V trimmed by 2 bases and J by 0 bases, 5 bases remained unmatched. This CDR3 is built from 18 residues. Here the CDR3 reads CASSLIGLAGSSYNEQFF. CDR3 DNA: TGTGCCAGCAGTTTAATAGGACTAGCGGGAAGCTCCTACAATGAGCAGTTCTTC.

This clonotype was counted only a few times. The V call is TRBV7-2, the J call TRBJ2-7; the match to TRBD1 covers 8 bases. Germline V gene data show CDR1 as SGHTA and CDR2 as FQGNSA. The CDR3 covers 15 residues. The J segment lost 0 bases and the V segment lost 5 bases, leaving 6 bases of the junction unmatched. The CDR3 reads CASSRTGMSSYEQYF. CDR3 sequence (DNA): TGTGCCAGCAGCCGGACAGGGATGAGCTCCTACGAGCAGTACTTC.